The 31 T cell receptor beta chains below all came from one sample that was sequenced in a study of a mutant IDH1 vaccine in newly diagnosed glioma. Time point noted: week 23, last vaccination. It was 300 ug of mutant IDH1 20-mer peptide that made up each vaccine dose, given with topical imiquimod. These TCRs are of unknown antigen specificity. Repertoires were generated with immunoSEQ multiplex PCR, while TCRdb's copy carries only in-frame clones and drops some. The repertoire consists of fewer than 30,000 clones, with over 80% occurring once and the leading ten covering approximately 7.6%. The specimen comprised PBMCs, sampled from a glioma patient whose treatment included an IDH1 peptide vaccine. The receptors derive from a woman aged 18-29 years with glioma.

This clone was seen a single time. The gene calls are TRBV18 and TRBJ2-7; weak D call: TRBD2 (5 bases). Germline CDR1 reads KGHSH; CDR2 reads LQKENI. This CDR3 is 15 amino acids long. Trimming stripped 1 base from V and 3 bases from J, with 13 bases between. CDR3 sequence (DNA): TGTGCCAGCTCACCACTGAGAGGGATATTCTACGAGCAGTACTTC. Residues: CASSPLRGIFYEQYF.

This clone was picked up one time. The chain is built from TRBV7-9 and TRBJ2-1, with 14 bases that match TRBD2. V dropped 0 bases and J dropped 8; count of bases not matched to a gene: 6. The CDR3 consists of 17 residues. Germline V gene data show CDR1 as SEHNR and CDR2 as FQNEAQ (reference sequence). CDR3 protein: CASSLADGTSGSYEQFF. In nucleotides, the CDR3 is TGTGCCAGCAGCTTAGCGGATGGGACTAGCGGGAGCTATGAGCAGTTCTTC. The full variable domain, rest sourced from reference TRBV7-9 and TRBJ2-1, is DTGVSQNPRHKITKRGQNVTFRCDPISEHNRLYWYRQTLGQGPEFLTYFQNEAQLEKSRLLSDRFSAERPKGSFSTLEIQRTEQGDSAMYLCASSLADGTSGSYEQFFGPGTRLTVL.

The gene calls are TRBV18 and TRBJ1-6, with D tentatively TRBD1 (5 bases). Germline V CDR1 and CDR2: KGHSH, LQKENI. This CDR3 is built from 15 residues. V was trimmed by 3 bases and J by 6 bases, leaving 12 bases between them. The CDR3 DNA follows: TGTGCCAGCTCACCCGGGGGACGGCTTAATTCACCCCTCCACTTT. It codes for CASSPGGRLNSPLHF.

J is TRBJ1-1 and V is TRBV29-1; D is unclear. CDR3 length equals 17 residues. Germline V CDR1 and CDR2: SQVTM, ANQGSEA. With 5 bases removed from V and 0 bases from J, the gap between germline ends came to 22 bases. This CDR3 is CSVIAPIRGPLNTEAFF. DNA for the CDR3: TGCAGCGTTATAGCGCCGATCCGCGGGCCTCTGAACACTGAAGCTTTCTTT.

This clone is a singleton in its sample. CDR3 sequence: CASSDTTVSYEQYF. CDR3 DNA: TGTGCCAGCAGTGACACGACAGTATCCTACGAGCAGTACTTC. V and J are TRBV6-5 and TRBJ2-7; tentative D call: TRBD1 (5 bases). Germline V gene lookup returns CDR1 MNHEY and CDR2 SVGAGI. The CDR3 has 14 amino acids. Trimming stripped 5 bases from V and 1 base from J, with 12 bases between.

This clone is a singleton in its sample. The chain has TRBV7-6 and TRBJ1-6; 10 bases align to TRBD1. The germline V gene encodes CDR1 SGHVS and CDR2 FNYEAQ. The CDR3 consists of 15 residues. The V gene end was trimmed by 4 bases and the J gene end by 4 bases; junction bases not matched to a gene: 1. The CDR3 DNA follows: TGTGCCAGCAGCTCGGGACAGGGGTATAATTCACCCCTCCACTTT. Encoded protein: CASSSGQGYNSPLHF.

This chain connects TRBV29-1 to TRBJ1-3, with TRBD1 identical over 7 bases. The CDR3 is 13 residues long. The J segment lost 4 bases and the V segment lost 6 bases, leaving 6 bases of the junction unmatched. Germline lookup yields CDR1 SQVTM and CDR2 ANQGSEA. The CDR3 is CSVQTGTGNTIYF. DNA of the CDR3: TGCAGCGTCCAGACAGGGACGGGAAACACCATATATTTT.

This chain links TRBV7-2 with TRBJ2-5; D is ambiguous. The CDR3 has 11 residues. The germline V and J ends were trimmed by 1 base and 5 bases, with 2 bases remaining between them. Germline V gene data show CDR1 as SGHTA and CDR2 as FQGNSA. The CDR3 sequence: CASSLVETQYF. DNA for the CDR3: TGTGCCAGCAGCTTAGTGGAGACCCAGTACTTC.

The chain is built from TRBV2 and TRBJ1-2; 10 bases fit TRBD1. Trimming at V came to 9 bases and at J to 2 bases, leaving 3 bases not matched to a gene. This CDR3 has 13 amino acids. CDR1 and CDR2 (germline): SNHLY, FYNNEI. This chain's CDR3 is CARMTGGNYGYTF. The CDR3 nucleotides read TGTGCCAGAATGACAGGGGGCAACTATGGCTACACCTTC.

V usage is TRBV19 and J usage is TRBJ1-5; 8 bases line up with TRBD1. V shed 4 bases and J 6 bases; nucleotides not matched to a gene: 8. Germline CDR1 and CDR2: LNHDA and SQIVND (reference sequence). CDR3 size: 15 residues. CDR3 region: CASSKQGVAAQPQHF. The DNA for the CDR3 is TGTGCCAGTAGTAAACAGGGGGTCGCGGCTCAGCCCCAGCATTTT.

The genes are TRBV4-3 and TRBJ2-7, with 7 bases that match TRBD2. CDR3 length equals 14 residues. Trimming cost V 0 bases and J 7 bases; bases outside gene matches: 6. Germline V gives CDR1 LGHNA, CDR2 YSLEER. CDR3 nucleotides: TGCGCCAGCAGCCAAGAATGGGGGGGATGGGAGCAGTACTTC. This gives the protein CASSQEWGGWEQYF.

The J gene is TRBJ2-2, the V gene TRBV18; possible D gene TRBD2, 5 bases. Germline V CDR1 and CDR2: KGHSH, LQKENI. This CDR3 is built from 12 residues. Trimming pared 8 bases from V and 6 bases from J, leaving 10 bases between. The DNA of the CDR3 is TGTGCCAGCCCGGGGAAAGCCGGGGAGCTGTTTTTT. Its translation: CASPGKAGELFF.

The genes are TRBV7-2 and TRBJ2-1; D might be TRBD2 (5 bases). Trimming left V 2 bases short and J 0 bases short, with 5 bases between. The germline V gene has CDR1 SGHTA and CDR2 FQGNSA. The length of the CDR3 is 14 residues. DNA of the CDR3: TGTGCCAGCAGCTTAACTAGCTCCTACAATGAGCAGTTCTTC. Its protein product is CASSLTSSYNEQFF.

The CDR3 sequence is CASSGQGAKTQYF. The CDR3 DNA sequence: TGTGCCAGCAGTGGACAGGGGGCGAAGACCCAGTACTTC. This chain uses TRBV27 with TRBJ2-5; 11 bases are shared with TRBD1. The CDR3 length is 13 residues. From germline, CDR1 is MNHEY and CDR2 SMNVEV (reference sequence). The J segment lost 6 bases and the V segment lost 5 bases, leaving 2 bases of the junction unmatched.

This sequence joins TRBV30 and TRBJ1-2; a possible D gene is TRBD1 (6 bases). The CDR3 has 17 residues. Between the trimmed V and J ends, which lost 0 bases and 1 base, there was a span of 18 bases. Germline CDR1 GTSNPN, CDR2 SVGIG (reference sequence). The CDR3 protein is CAWSVWDTEMFNYGYTF. The CDR3, as DNA: TGTGCCTGGAGTGTATGGGACACGGAGATGTTTAACTATGGCTACACCTTC.

The genes are TRBV28 and TRBJ2-7, with 7 bases fitting TRBD2. The V gene's germline CDR1 is MDHEN and CDR2 SYDVKM. CDR3 size: 16 residues. V was pared by 3 bases and J by 0 bases, with 8 bases of the junction left unmatched. CDR3 amino acids: CASSFSSGMSSYEQYF. The CDR3, as DNA: TGTGCCAGCAGTTTCTCGAGCGGGATGAGCTCCTACGAGCAGTACTTC.

V is TRBV7-8 and J is TRBJ1-1; D gene unclear. Germline V CDR1 and CDR2: SGHVS, FQNEAQ. This CDR3 comprises 15 residues. The germline V and J ends were trimmed by 5 bases and 1 base, with 14 bases remaining between them. The CDR3 DNA follows: TGTGCCAGCAGCGCCAAACTGTTGGGGAACACTGAAGCTTTCTTT. This gives the protein CASSAKLLGNTEAFF.

The chain uses TRBV19 and TRBJ1-2, with TRBD1 identical over 9 bases. V lost 6 bases to trimming and J lost 6 bases; unmatched junction nucleotides: 14. The CDR3 has 16 residues. CDR1 is LNHDA and CDR2 is SQIVND in the germline V gene (reference sequence). The CDR3 protein is CASRPGQGPLRDGYTF. DNA for the CDR3: TGTGCCAGTAGACCGGGACAGGGCCCCCTGAGGGATGGCTACACCTTC.

The chain has TRBV6-5 and TRBJ1-1; no reliable D call. Trimming took 2 bases from V and 2 from J, leaving 9 bases between them. Germline V gives CDR1 MNHEY, CDR2 SVGAGI. CDR3 length equals 14 residues. In nucleotides, the CDR3 is TGTGCCAGCAGTTACACCACAGACAACACTGAAGCTTTCTTT. Its protein is CASSYTTDNTEAFF.

V and J are TRBV7-8 and TRBJ2-1, with D perhaps matching TRBD2 (6 bases). Germline V gives CDR1 SGHVS, CDR2 FQNEAQ. V was cut by 5 bases and J by 1 base, with 12 bases left in between. The length of the CDR3 is 15 residues. In DNA, the CDR3 is TGTGCCAGCAGCGCCGGGACTGCTTCCTACAATGAGCAGTTCTTC. Amino acid sequence: CASSAGTASYNEQFF. Using reference TRBV7-8 and TRBJ2-1 for the parts outside the CDR3, the full variable domain is GAGVSQSPRYKVAKRGQDVALRCDPISGHVSLFWYQQALGQGPEFLTYFQNEAQLDKSGLPSDRFFAERPEGSVSTLKIQRTQQEDSAVYLCASSAGTASYNEQFFGPGTRLTVL.

This CDR3 is CASSFRTGGYNEQFF. CDR3 in DNA: TGTGCCAGCAGCTTTCGGACAGGAGGGTACAATGAGCAGTTCTTC. The V gene is TRBV11-3, the J gene TRBJ2-1, with D possibly being TRBD1 (7 bases). In germline, CDR1 is SGHNT, CDR2 YENEEA. The CDR3 contains 15 residues. V lost 3 bases and J lost 4, with 13 bases in between.

V usage is TRBV29-1 and J usage is TRBJ1-2; no clear D. The V and J ends lost 6 bases and 1 base respectively, with 18 bases between them. The CDR3 covers 15 residues. Germline V CDR1 and CDR2: SQVTM, ANQGSEA. CDR3 DNA: TGCAGCGTCCTCAAGGGTGCAGGAATTAACTATGGCTACACCTTC. It encodes CSVLKGAGINYGYTF.

This CDR3 reads CASSDSIGKQPQHF. CDR3 DNA sequence: TGTGCCAGCAGTGACTCGATCGGGAAGCAGCCCCAGCATTTT. This chain connects TRBV6-4 to TRBJ1-5; D call uncertain. CDR3 length: 14 amino acids. V was shortened by 0 bases and J by 7 bases, with 10 bases between the two germline ends. CDR1 is MRHNA, CDR2 SNTAGT, per germline.

This clone was observed a few times. The CDR3 nucleotides are TGTGCCAGCAGCCAAGAGGACCGGGAGCCCCAGCATTTT. It specifies CASSQEDREPQHF. This chain connects TRBV4-2 to TRBJ1-5; D gene uncertain. CDR1 is LGHNA, CDR2 YNFKEQ, per germline. The CDR3 is made up of 13 amino acids. Trimming stripped 0 bases from V and 8 bases from J, with 8 bases between.

The chain uses TRBV11-2 and TRBJ1-2, with D hard to call. Germline assignment: CDR1 SGHAT and CDR2 FQNNGV. The CDR3 has 12 residues. Trimming cost V 4 bases and J 7 bases, with 10 bases left between them. CDR3 coding DNA: TGTGCCAGCAGCTCCTTAAGGTCTGGCTACACCTTC. As protein: CASSSLRSGYTF. Using reference TRBV11-2 and TRBJ1-2 for the parts outside the CDR3, the full variable domain is EAGVAQSPRYKIIEKRQSVAFWCNPISGHATLYWYQQILGQGPKLLIQFQNNGVVDDSQLPKDRFSAERLKGVDSTLKIQPAKLEDSAVYLCASSSLRSGYTFGSGTRLTVV.

This clone was seen only once. The chain employs TRBV11-2 and TRBJ2-7; 9 bases are shared with TRBD2. CDR3 size: 16 residues. V gave up 5 bases and J gave up 6 bases; unmatched junction bases: 14. Germline values: CDR1 SGHAT, CDR2 FQNNGV. CDR3 region: CASSPQRGLALPEQYF. CDR3 nucleotides: TGTGCCAGCAGCCCTCAACGGGGACTAGCCTTACCCGAGCAGTACTTC. The variable domain in full, completed from reference TRBV11-2 and TRBJ2-7, reads EAGVAQSPRYKIIEKRQSVAFWCNPISGHATLYWYQQILGQGPKLLIQFQNNGVVDDSQLPKDRFSAERLKGVDSTLKIQPAKLEDSAVYLCASSPQRGLALPEQYFGPGTRLTVT.

The chain uses TRBV29-1 and TRBJ1-2; D not resolved. Per germline, CDR1 SQVTM and CDR2 ANQGSEA. Trimming removed 5 bases from V and 5 bases from J, with 9 bases in between. This CDR3 has 11 residues. The DNA of the CDR3 is TGCAGCGTTCCAGAAGGATATGGCTACACCTTC. Amino acid sequence: CSVPEGYGYTF. The whole variable domain, filled in from reference TRBV29-1 and TRBJ1-2, reads SAVISQKPSRDICQRGTSLTIQCQVDSQVTMMFWYRQQPGQSLTLIATANQGSEATYESGFVIDKFPISRPNLTFSTLTVSNMSPEDSSIYLCSVPEGYGYTFGSGTRLTVV.

The chain combines TRBV10-3 with TRBJ2-7; 7 bases line up with TRBD1. The CDR3 runs 13 residues. The V and J ends lost 4 bases and 5 bases, in that order; junction bases with no gene match: 5. Germline CDR1 and CDR2: ENHRY and SYGVKD. The CDR3: CAISVDRVNEQYF. DNA of the CDR3: TGTGCCATCAGTGTCGACAGGGTGAACGAGCAGTACTTC.

This chain connects TRBV27 to TRBJ1-5, with D unresolved. V was pared by 6 bases and J by 2 bases, with 17 bases between. The CDR3 is 16 amino acids. The germline V gene has CDR1 MNHEY and CDR2 SMNVEV (reference sequence). DNA of the CDR3: TGTGCCAGCAGCCGTGTTTCTGAATTAGGCAATCAGCCCCAGCATTTT. It encodes CASSRVSELGNQPQHF.

The rearrangement joins TRBV30 to TRBJ1-2; D may be TRBD1 (5 bases). CDR1 and CDR2 from the germline V gene are GTSNPN and SVGIG (reference sequence). Trimming took 0 bases from V and 7 from J, leaving 15 bases between them. The CDR3 contains 14 residues. CDR3 sequence (DNA): TGTGCCTGGAGTGTGGTCGGACACCGGTCTGGCTACACCTTC. This gives the protein CAWSVVGHRSGYTF.

The rearrangement uses TRBV5-4 and TRBJ2-3; 14 nucleotides agree with TRBD2. The CDR3 is made up of 18 amino acids. Germline V CDR1 and CDR2: SGHNT, YYREEE (reference sequence). V was pared by 6 bases and J by 11 bases, with 20 bases of the junction left unmatched. The CDR3 sequence is CASNGGTSGSAGVGGQYF. The CDR3 DNA reads as TGTGCCAGCAACGGGGGGACTAGCGGGAGCGCAGGGGTTGGTGGGCAGTATTTT.